The 30 T cell receptor beta chains below all came from one sample that was sequenced in a study of identical twins. MiXCR, run by TCRdb on the 5' RACE reads, gives a single entry per CDR3 protein. The data show 750,000 to 950,000 distinct CDR3 sequences, around an eighth seen once. This sample also belongs to another study, concerning yellow fever vaccine responses in identical twins.

The sequenced material came from PBMCs. These receptors came from a young woman in good health.

This clonotype is a singleton in its sample. Here the CDR3 reads CSAAGQDLSYEQYF. CDR3 sequence (DNA): TGCAGTGCCGCCGGGCAAGACCTCTCCTACGAGCAGTACTTC. The chain has TRBV20-1 and TRBJ2-7; no clear D. Germline V CDR1 and CDR2: DFQATT, SNEGSKA (reference sequence). This CDR3 region has 14 residues. V was shortened by 6 bases and J by 0 bases, with 15 bases between the two germline ends.

This clonotype was detected ten times or more. The chain recombines TRBV4-1 with TRBJ2-1; a possible D gene is TRBD2 (6 bases). The CDR3 has 17 residues. V lost 1 base, J lost 0 bases, and 13 bases lay in between. Per the germline V gene, CDR1 is MGHRA and CDR2 is YSYEKL. The CDR3 loop is CASSQAPSESSYNEQFF. In nucleotides, the CDR3 is TGCGCCAGCAGCCAAGCCCCTAGCGAGAGCTCCTACAATGAGCAGTTCTTC.

This clonotype came up many times. The V gene is TRBV20-1, the J gene TRBJ2-2, with D unresolved. Germline V gene lookup returns CDR1 DFQATT and CDR2 SNEGSKA (reference sequence). The CDR3 length is 10 residues. CDR3: CPVGTGELFF. Written as DNA, the CDR3 is TGCCCAGTAGGCACCGGGGAGCTGTTTTTT.

This clonotype was detected ten times or more. This chain uses TRBV7-8 with TRBJ2-1; 10 positions agree with TRBD2. V shed 1 base and J 7 bases; nucleotides not matched to a gene: 7. The CDR3 spans 16 residues. Germline V gene lookup returns CDR1 SGHVS and CDR2 FQNEAQ. The CDR3: CASSLVGLAGVNEQFF. The CDR3 DNA reads TGTGCCAGCAGCTTAGTTGGGCTAGCGGGAGTGAATGAGCAGTTCTTC.

In its sample, this clonotype was seen many times. The V gene is TRBV19, the J gene TRBJ2-1; 7 bases fit TRBD2. The trim removed 7 bases at V and 2 bases at J, leaving 11 bases unmatched. CDR3 length equals 16 residues. Germline values: CDR1 LNHDA, CDR2 SQIVND (reference sequence). Here the CDR3 DNA reads TGTGCCAGTACCTGGGGGGGAGGCGTCACCTACAATGAGCAGTTCTTC. It specifies CASTWGGGVTYNEQFF.

This clonotype was detected only a few times. This chain uses TRBV5-5 with TRBJ2-3; D is possibly TRBD2 (5 bases). V was cut by 0 bases and J by 5 bases, with 10 bases left in between. Per germline, CDR1 SGHKS and CDR2 YYEKEE (reference sequence). The CDR3 extends over 14 amino acids. The CDR3 loop reads CASSLGESVDTQYF. The CDR3 DNA reads TGTGCCAGCAGCTTGGGGGAGTCAGTAGATACGCAGTATTTT. Based on the CDR3 plus reference TRBV5-5 and TRBJ2-3, the full variable domain is DAGVTQSPTHLIKTRGQQVTLRCSPISGHKSVSWYQQVLGQGPQFIFQYYEKEERGRGNFPDRFSARQFPNYSSELNVNALLLGDSALYLCASSLGESVDTQYFGPGTRLTVL.

V gene TRBV15 combines with J gene TRBJ1-2; 10 bases line up with TRBD1. CDR3 length: 15 amino acids. The germline CDR1 and CDR2 sequences are LNHNV and YYDKDF (reference sequence). V gave up 5 bases and J gave up 8 bases; unmatched junction bases: 11. The CDR3 sequence: CATSQRDRGIWGYTF. CDR3 in DNA: TGTGCCACCAGCCAGAGGGACAGGGGAATATGGGGCTACACCTTC.

The chain combines TRBV5-5 with TRBJ2-3, with unresolved D. Germline-derived CDR1 and CDR2 are SGHKS and YYEKEE (reference sequence). The ends were cut back, 0 bases at V and 6 bases at J, with 14 bases in the middle. CDR3 size: 15 residues. CDR3 region: CASSLGRKGADTQYF. The CDR3 DNA reads TGTGCCAGCAGCTTGGGCCGTAAGGGCGCGGATACGCAGTATTTT. Complete variable domain (other parts from reference TRBV5-5 and TRBJ2-3): DAGVTQSPTHLIKTRGQQVTLRCSPISGHKSVSWYQQVLGQGPQFIFQYYEKEERGRGNFPDRFSARQFPNYSSELNVNALLLGDSALYLCASSLGRKGADTQYFGPGTRLTVL.

This chain connects TRBV11-2 to TRBJ2-7, with D maybe TRBD1 (5 bases). Germline V gives CDR1 SGHAT, CDR2 FQNNGV. Between the trimmed V and J ends, which lost 0 bases and 0 bases, there was a span of 12 bases. The CDR3 loop spans 16 amino acids. As DNA, the CDR3 is TGTGCCAGCAGCTTAGATCAGGGATATTACTCCTACGAGCAGTACGTC. Translation gives CASSLDQGYYSYEQYV.

The gene calls are TRBV4-1 and TRBJ2-1, with TRBD2 matching 14 bases. The germline CDR1 and CDR2 sequences are MGHRA and YSYEKL. V shed 2 bases, J shed 6 bases, and the junction held 3 bases outside the gene matches. This CDR3 comprises 16 residues. This CDR3 reads CASSQRLAGGGNEQFF. The CDR3 DNA reads as TGCGCCAGCAGCCAAAGACTAGCGGGAGGGGGCAATGAGCAGTTCTTC.

This clonotype was observed a few times. The chain has TRBV20-1 and TRBJ1-5, with a possible D match to TRBD1 (5 bases). This CDR3 has 12 residues. V lost 6 bases to trimming and J lost 5 bases, with 11 bases between them. CDR1 and CDR2 (germline): DFQATT, SNEGSKA (reference sequence). The CDR3 loop is CSAPEGDQPQHF. DNA for the CDR3: TGCAGTGCCCCGGAAGGGGATCAGCCCCAGCATTTT.

In its sample, this clonotype was seen a few times. This chain joins TRBV7-6 and TRBJ2-3; D is unresolved. The CDR3 is 15 amino acids. The V end was cut by 2 bases, the J end by 0 bases, with 9 bases between. CDR1 is SGHVS and CDR2 is FNYEAQ in the germline V gene. DNA for the CDR3: TGTGCCAGCAGCTTAAAAGGCCAGAGCACAGATACGCAGTATTTT. Amino acid sequence: CASSLKGQSTDTQYF. The complete variable domain, with remaining parts taken from reference TRBV7-6 and TRBJ2-3, reads GAGVSQSPRYKVTKRGQDVALRCDPISGHVSLYWYRQALGQGPEFLTYFNYEAQQDKSGLPNDRFSAERPEGSISTLTIQRTEQRDSAMYRCASSLKGQSTDTQYFGPGTRLTVL.

The gene calls are TRBV5-1 and TRBJ2-1, with 12 bases aligning to TRBD1. This CDR3 has 20 residues. The J segment lost 0 bases and the V segment lost 0 bases, leaving 10 bases of the junction unmatched. Looked up from germline, CDR1 is SGHRS and CDR2 is YFSETQ. Here the CDR3 DNA reads TGCGCCAGCAGCTTGGAGGGGACAGGGGGCAATATTTTCTCCTACAATGAGCAGTTCTTC. Its translation: CASSLEGTGGNIFSYNEQFF.

This clonotype was counted ten times or more. This chain uses TRBV7-7 with TRBJ2-1; a weak D match, TRBD2 (6 bases). The V end was cut by 5 bases, the J end by 4 bases, with 15 bases between. The CDR3 is 15 residues long. Germline CDR1 and CDR2: SSHAT and FNYEAQ (reference sequence). The CDR3 nucleotides read TGTGCCAGCAGCCCCTTGGCGGGGCTATACAATGAGCAGTTCTTC. Amino acids: CASSPLAGLYNEQFF.

This chain links TRBV28 with TRBJ2-2, with 8 nucleotides matching TRBD1. CDR1 MDHEN and CDR2 SYDVKM come from the germline V gene. V shed 10 bases, J shed 3 bases, and the junction held 13 bases outside the gene matches. The length of the CDR3 is 16 residues. CDR3 loop: CATGSPDRVHTGELFF. In DNA form, the CDR3 reads TGTGCCACCGGAAGCCCGGACAGGGTGCACACCGGGGAGCTGTTTTTT.

This chain uses TRBV18 with TRBJ1-3; D remains ambiguous. CDR1 is KGHSH and CDR2 is LQKENI in the germline V gene. This CDR3 has 15 amino acids. V lost 3 bases, J lost 2 bases, and 11 bases lay in between. The CDR3 DNA reads TGTGCCAGCTCACCGACGATTGCCGCTGGAAACACCATATATTTT. Translated: CASSPTIAAGNTIYF.

The gene calls are TRBV7-9 and TRBJ2-7; D might be TRBD2 (6 bases). Trimming took off 6 bases at V and 3 bases at J, with 15 bases between the two ends. The CDR3 runs 14 residues. Germline V gives CDR1 SEHNR, CDR2 FQNEAQ (reference sequence). The CDR3 loop is CASSPSEGIYEQYF. CDR3 coding DNA: TGTGCCAGCAGTCCCTCGGAGGGTATCTACGAGCAGTACTTC.

J is TRBJ2-7 and V is TRBV20-1; D is tentatively TRBD1 or TRBD2 (6 bases each). Trimming stripped 1 base from V and 5 bases from J, with 15 bases between. This CDR3 is built from 14 residues. Germline loops: CDR1 DFQATT, CDR2 SNEGSKA (reference sequence). CDR3 sequence reads: CSARVPRGANEQYV. The CDR3 coding sequence is TGCAGTGCTAGAGTTCCGAGGGGGGCTAACGAGCAGTACGTC.

A few counts support this clonotype. CDR3 in amino acids: CSAGTSGRGEQFF. The CDR3 bases are TGCAGTGCTGGGACTAGCGGGAGGGGAGAGCAGTTCTTC. The chain links TRBV20-1 to TRBJ2-1; 16 bases line up with TRBD2. The germline V gene encodes CDR1 DFQATT and CDR2 SNEGSKA (reference sequence). V gave up 5 bases and J gave up 10 bases; unmatched junction bases: 2. This CDR3 comprises 13 residues.

This chain uses TRBV20-1 with TRBJ1-2; D is ambiguous. V gave up 3 bases and J gave up 8 bases, with 7 bases separating them. Germline CDR1 reads DFQATT; CDR2 reads SNEGSKA (reference sequence). The CDR3 spans 10 residues. CDR3 coding DNA: TGCAGTGCTAGGTTATACGGCTACACCTTC. Protein product: CSARLYGYTF.

This clonotype appeared many times. The chain is built from TRBV12-3 or TRBV12-4 and TRBJ2-7; 10 positions match TRBD2. The CDR3 totals 15 residues. V lost 5 bases, J lost 0 bases, and 4 bases stayed unmatched. The DNA of the CDR3 is TGTGCCAGCAGTATCTCTAGCGGGGGCTCCTACGAGCAGTACTTC. It specifies CASSISSGGSYEQYF.

This clonotype came up a few times. V usage is TRBV12-3 or TRBV12-4 and J usage is TRBJ2-2; 10 nucleotides line up with TRBD2. After removal of 10 bases from V and 5 bases from J, the junction contained 7 bases not matched to a gene. The length of the CDR3 is 14 residues. CDR3 bases: TGTGCCACGAGCGGGGGGGCCCATACCGGGGAGCTGTTTTTT. Translated, it gives CATSGGAHTGELFF.

The V and J genes are TRBV18 and TRBJ2-4, with a weak D call TRBD1 (6 bases). Deletions cut 0 bases from V and 9 bases from J, with 12 bases between. CDR1 and CDR2 from the germline V gene are KGHSH and LQKENI. This CDR3 contains 14 residues. CDR3 region: CASSPPGQTGIQYF. As DNA, the CDR3 is TGTGCCAGCTCACCACCGGGACAAACGGGCATTCAGTACTTC. Based on the CDR3 plus reference TRBV18 and TRBJ2-4, the full variable domain is NAGVMQNPRHLVRRRGQEARLRCSPMKGHSHVYWYRQLPEEGLKFMVYLQKENIIDESGMPKERFSAEFPKEGPSILRIQQVVRGDSAAYFCASSPPGQTGIQYFGAGTRLSVL.

This chain uses TRBV10-3 with TRBJ2-5; TRBD2 is a possible D gene (5 bases). The CDR3 loop spans 13 amino acids. CDR1 is ENHRY and CDR2 is SYGVKD in the germline V gene. Trimming took 6 bases from V and 0 from J, leaving 8 bases between them. For the CDR3, the DNA is TGTGCCATCAGGGAGGCGAACCAAGAGACCCAGTACTTC. Amino acids: CAIREANQETQYF.

This clonotype was observed at least ten times. This chain uses TRBV7-9 with TRBJ2-1; D gene ambiguous. The CDR3 is made up of 12 amino acids. Germline CDR1 is SEHNR and CDR2 is FQNEAQ (reference sequence). V gave up 1 base and J gave up 10 bases, with 8 bases separating them. In nucleotides, the CDR3 is TGTGCCAGCAGCTTAGATATCCGCGAGCAGTTCTTC. Its protein product is CASSLDIREQFF.

In this sample, this clonotype turned up many times. The chain combines TRBV5-1 with TRBJ2-2, with TRBD2 as a possible D gene (7 bases). Germline V gene sequence: CDR1 SGHRS, CDR2 YFSETQ. This CDR3 region has 16 residues. V lost 3 bases to trimming and J lost 4 bases, with 16 bases between them. As DNA, the CDR3 is TGCGCCAGCAGCTCGGGGGGCTCGGGGTCCACCGGGGAGCTGTTTTTT. Protein product: CASSSGGSGSTGELFF. Complete variable domain (other parts from reference TRBV5-1 and TRBJ2-2): KAGVTQTPRYLIKTRGQQVTLSCSPISGHRSVSWYQQTPGQGLQFLFEYFSETQRNKGNFPGRFSGRQFSNSRSEMNVSTLELGDSALYLCASSSGGSGSTGELFFGEGSRLTVL.

This clonotype was seen only a few times. V is TRBV5-1 and J is TRBJ2-7; D may be TRBD2 (5 bases). The CDR3 is 14 residues long. Trimming pared 0 bases from V and 7 bases from J, leaving 14 bases between. Germline V gene sequence: CDR1 SGHRS, CDR2 YFSETQ. The CDR3 sequence: CASSLDPGTGEQYF. In DNA, the CDR3 is TGCGCCAGCAGCTTGGATCCGGGAACGGGGGAGCAGTACTTC. Full variable domain (outside the CDR3, taken from reference TRBV5-1 and TRBJ2-7): KAGVTQTPRYLIKTRGQQVTLSCSPISGHRSVSWYQQTPGQGLQFLFEYFSETQRNKGNFPGRFSGRQFSNSRSEMNVSTLELGDSALYLCASSLDPGTGEQYFGPGTRLTVT.

The genes are TRBV20-1 and TRBJ1-1; no reliable D call. Trimming took off 1 base at V and 0 bases at J, with 3 bases between the two ends. Germline loops: CDR1 DFQATT, CDR2 SNEGSKA (reference sequence). This CDR3 contains 12 residues. The CDR3 loop reads CSARAMNTEAFF. The DNA for the CDR3 is TGCAGTGCTAGAGCCATGAACACTGAAGCTTTCTTT.

This clonotype was recorded many times. The chain recombines TRBV4-1 with TRBJ2-2; the match to TRBD1 covers 8 bases. Germline CDR1 reads MGHRA; CDR2 reads YSYEKL. V lost 2 bases, J lost 4 bases, and 12 bases stayed unmatched. The CDR3 spans 18 residues. The CDR3 sequence is CASSQRGPGGAGTGELFF. CDR3 in DNA: TGCGCCAGCAGCCAAAGGGGGCCAGGGGGCGCGGGCACCGGGGAGCTGTTTTTT.

Many counts were recorded for this clonotype. The CDR3 DNA is TGTGCCAGCAGCCGGGAGGGGCGGGAGCAGTTCTTC. Translating gives CASSREGREQFF. The chain recombines TRBV5-5 with TRBJ2-1, with TRBD2 identical over 8 bases. The V and J ends lost 4 bases and 10 bases, in that order; junction bases with no gene match: 4. Germline loops: CDR1 SGHKS, CDR2 YYEKEE (reference sequence). The CDR3 has 12 amino acids.